This is a list of T cell receptor beta chains from one sample in a study of naive and memory T cell subsets. TCRdb recomputed calls from the 5' RACE reads with MiXCR, one row per CDR3 protein. The data contain roughly 60,000 distinct CDR3 sequences, roughly 6.7% of them singletons. The receptors were sampled from a male donor in good health. The CDR3 runs from the conserved cysteine through the conserved F or W. A D gene is named only where the DNA matches it firmly. A clone size is listed for some rows: how often the clone was seen (once, few, many), or a class if it is expanded.

clone_size	v_call	d_call	j_call	cdr3_aa	cdr3_nt
.	TRBV6-5	.	TRBJ1-5	CASSPSGGGNQPQHF	TGTGCCAGCAGCCCCTCCGGGGGTGGCAATCAGCCCCAGCATTTT
many	TRBV9	TRBD2	TRBJ2-3	CASSSRADGASGSFTDTQYF	TGTGCCAGCAGCTCTCGAGCCGATGGGGCTAGCGGGAGTTTTACAGATACGCAGTATTTT
.	TRBV6-5	.	TRBJ1-2	CASSPAGQNSRGYTF	TGTGCCAGCAGTCCGGCCGGACAGAACTCTCGAGGCTACACCTTC
many	TRBV7-9	.	TRBJ1-1	CASSPHPTDEAFF	TGTGCCAGCAGCCCCCACCCAACAGATGAAGCTTTCTTT
.	TRBV2	.	TRBJ2-3	CASSLQLTDTQYF	TGTGCCAGCAGCCTCCAGCTCACAGATACGCAGTATTTT
.	TRBV29-1	.	TRBJ1-2	CSVDVTEAHF	TGCAGCGTTGATGTGACCGAGGCCCACTTC
.	TRBV10-3	TRBD1	TRBJ2-1	CAISAGQAKEQFF	TGTGCCATCAGCGCTGGACAGGCAAAGGAGCAGTTCTTC
many	TRBV27	.	TRBJ2-1	CASSLEDEQFF	TGTGCCAGCAGTTTGGAGGATGAGCAGTTCTTC
.	TRBV7-9	.	TRBJ2-3	CASSPSSGRGGADTQYF	TGTGCCAGCAGCCCATCCTCTGGGAGGGGGGGAGCAGATACGCAGTATTTT
many	TRBV6-5	.	TRBJ2-7	CASSYSMGPGGRYEQYF	TGTGCCAGCAGTTACTCGATGGGCCCCGGGGGCAGGTACGAGCAGTACTTC
few	TRBV20-1	.	TRBJ1-5	CSAREGRRWDQPQHF	TGCAGTGCTAGAGAGGGCCGCCGATGGGATCAGCCCCAGCATTTT
.	TRBV3-1	.	TRBJ1-5	CASSQGGQPQHF	TGTGCCAGCAGCCAAGGAGGTCAGCCCCAGCATTTT
.	TRBV6-5	.	TRBJ1-5	CASSYDGPYSNQPQHF	TGTGCCAGCAGTTACGATGGGCCGTATAGCAATCAGCCCCAGCATTTT
.	TRBV12-5	.	TRBJ2-7	CASGPEFGPNSYEQYF	TGTGCTAGTGGTCCCGAATTTGGACCTAACTCCTACGAGCAGTACTTC
few	TRBV11-2	.	TRBJ2-1	CASSPALGSGVNEQFF	TGTGCCAGCAGCCCGGCGTTGGGGAGTGGGGTTAATGAGCAGTTCTTC
.	TRBV3-1	.	TRBJ2-2	CASRKAGATGELFF	TGTGCCAGCCGTAAGGCAGGGGCCACCGGGGAGCTGTTTTTT
many	TRBV27	.	TRBJ1-2	CASSLHGFNYGYTF	TGTGCCAGCAGCCTTCATGGGTTTAACTATGGCTACACCTTC
many	TRBV11-2	TRBD1	TRBJ2-7	CASSLGLGTGRSYEQYF	TGTGCCAGCAGCTTAGGGCTCGGGACAGGGAGATCCTACGAGCAGTACTTC
.	TRBV5-1	.	TRBJ2-2	CASSRVAQGSNTGELFF	TGCGCCAGCAGCCGGGTCGCCCAGGGATCGAACACCGGGGAGCTGTTTTTT
few	TRBV7-8	.	TRBJ2-2	CASSYDGDTGELFF	TGTGCCAGCAGCTACGACGGGGACACCGGGGAGCTGTTTTTT
many	TRBV29-1	.	TRBJ1-3	CSASKTGGSGNTIYF	TGCAGCGCCTCAAAGACGGGAGGGTCTGGAAACACCATATATTTT
.	TRBV2	.	TRBJ1-6	CASSPGHPSPLHF	TGTGCCAGCAGTCCGGGACACCCTTCACCCCTCCACTTT
many	TRBV29-1	.	TRBJ2-1	CSVDSSRSVQFF	TGCAGCGTTGATTCGAGTAGGAGCGTGCAGTTCTTC
many	TRBV5-1	.	TRBJ2-2	CASSLSPRRAGELFF	TGCGCCAGCAGCTTGTCACCTCGGAGGGCCGGGGAGCTGTTTTTT
.	TRBV19	TRBD1	TRBJ2-5	CASSASTGGYELETQYF	TGTGCCAGTAGTGCCTCGACAGGGGGATATGAGTTGGAGACCCAGTACTTC
.	TRBV7-2	.	TRBJ2-7	CASSPYGLNSYEQYF	TGTGCCAGCAGCCCTTATGGACTAAACTCCTACGAGCAGTACTTC
few	TRBV20-1	TRBD2	TRBJ2-3	CSALRGGRRDTQYF	TGCAGTGCCCTACGGGGGGGCAGGCGAGATACGCAGTATTTT
few	TRBV12-3/TRBV12-4	.	TRBJ1-5	CASSPSGNVGQPQHF	TGTGCCAGCAGCCCCTCAGGGAATGTGGGTCAGCCCCAGCATTTT
.	TRBV27	.	TRBJ2-7	CASSSKRGAPNEQYF	TGTGCCAGCAGTTCGAAGAGGGGCGCCCCGAACGAGCAGTACTTC
few	TRBV7-9	.	TRBJ2-3	CASSLMGTTDTQYF	TGTGCCAGCAGCTTAATGGGGACCACAGATACGCAGTATTTT
few	TRBV3-1	.	TRBJ2-7	CASSQPNTRPPSYEQYF	TGTGCCAGCAGCCAACCCAACACCCGACCCCCCTCCTACGAGCAGTACTTC
many	TRBV20-1	TRBD1	TRBJ1-3	CSARGTGVTSSSGNTIYF	TGCAGTGCTAGAGGGACAGGGGTCACAAGTTCCTCTGGAAACACCATATATTTT
.	TRBV7-9	TRBD2	TRBJ2-1	CASSQVAGGGDEQFF	TGTGCCAGCAGTCAAGTGGCGGGGGGCGGCGATGAGCAGTTCTTC
many	TRBV18	TRBD1	TRBJ1-6	CASSDQGGRRDSPLHF	TGTGCCAGCTCCGATCAGGGGGGGCGCAGAGATTCACCCCTCCACTTT
few	TRBV20-1	.	TRBJ1-2	CSAREIANYGYTF	TGCAGTGCTAGAGAGATAGCTAACTATGGCTACACCTTC
.	TRBV20-1	TRBD1	TRBJ2-2	CSAIGWGQGTGELFF	TGCAGTGCCATCGGCTGGGGACAGGGGACCGGGGAGCTGTTTTTT
few	TRBV6-1	.	TRBJ2-2	CATLDGTGELFF	TGTGCCACTCTGGACGGGACCGGGGAGCTGTTTTTT
many	TRBV29-1	.	TRBJ2-1	CSVEVGLVYNEQFF	TGCAGCGTTGAGGTGGGGCTCGTATACAATGAGCAGTTCTTC
.	TRBV3-1	.	TRBJ2-7	CASSPGVGKYYEQYF	TGTGCCAGCAGCCCGGGCGTGGGTAAATACTACGAGCAGTACTTC
many	TRBV30	.	TRBJ2-7	CAWSVKVLGKYEQYF	TGTGCCTGGAGTGTAAAGGTGTTGGGGAAATACGAGCAGTACTTC
many	TRBV5-1	TRBD2	TRBJ2-2	CASRGTSGTVGELFF	TGCGCCAGCAGGGGGACTAGCGGGACGGTCGGGGAGCTGTTTTTT
.	TRBV12-5	.	TRBJ1-1	CASGLGAAGHRNTEAFF	TGTGCTAGTGGTTTGGGGGCCGCGGGACACCGGAACACTGAAGCTTTCTTT
many	TRBV11-2	.	TRBJ2-6	CASSFITLRRSSGANVLTF	TGTGCCAGCAGCTTTATTACCCTAAGACGTAGCTCTGGGGCCAACGTCCTGACTTTC
many	TRBV29-1	.	TRBJ2-1	CSVEWSGRGQFF	TGCAGCGTTGAATGGTCGGGTAGAGGGCAGTTCTTC
few	TRBV27	TRBD1	TRBJ1-1	CASSLKGQGYTEAFF	TGTGCCAGCAGTTTAAAGGGACAGGGGTATACTGAAGCTTTCTTT
many	TRBV27	.	TRBJ2-5	CASSLSVQETQYF	TGTGCCAGCAGTTTATCGGTCCAAGAGACCCAGTACTTC
many	TRBV11-2	.	TRBJ2-5	CASSPGTQETQYF	TGTGCCAGCAGCCCCGGGACGCAAGAGACCCAGTACTTC
few	TRBV5-5	.	TRBJ2-7	CASSLLAGTYEQYF	TGTGCCAGCAGCTTGCTGGCAGGCACCTACGAGCAGTACTTC
many	TRBV7-9	.	TRBJ2-7	CASSLALSSYEQYF	TGTGCCAGCAGCTTAGCACTCAGCTCCTACGAGCAGTACTTC
few	TRBV29-1	.	TRBJ2-3	CSVYWADTQYF	TGCAGCGTTTATTGGGCAGATACGCAGTATTTT
many	TRBV6-6	.	TRBJ2-5	CASSMGEETQYF	TGTGCCAGCTCAATGGGGGAAGAGACCCAGTACTTC
few	TRBV12-3/TRBV12-4	.	TRBJ2-7	CASSPRAVRGSYEQYF	TGTGCCAGCAGCCCCAGGGCAGTCCGGGGCTCCTACGAGCAGTACTTC
few	TRBV5-1	.	TRBJ2-1	CASRPWDNEQFF	TGCGCCAGCAGGCCGTGGGACAATGAGCAGTTCTTC
.	TRBV6-6	.	TRBJ1-1	CASSLDANLMNTEAFF	TGTGCCAGCAGTTTGGACGCCAACCTCATGAACACTGAAGCTTTCTTT
few	TRBV19	.	TRBJ1-2	CASSSGLSYGYTF	TGTGCCAGTAGTTCCGGGCTGAGCTATGGCTACACCTTC
many	TRBV2	TRBD1	TRBJ1-3	CASSRQGRNTIYF	TGTGCCAGCAGTCGACAGGGGCGAAACACCATATATTTT
.	TRBV11-2	.	TRBJ1-5	CASSLGRVGFPQPQHF	TGTGCCAGCAGCTTAGGAAGGGTGGGGTTTCCTCAGCCCCAGCATTTT
.	TRBV25-1	.	TRBJ2-2	CATQGGVGELFF	TGTGCCACCCAGGGGGGGGTTGGGGAGCTGTTTTTT